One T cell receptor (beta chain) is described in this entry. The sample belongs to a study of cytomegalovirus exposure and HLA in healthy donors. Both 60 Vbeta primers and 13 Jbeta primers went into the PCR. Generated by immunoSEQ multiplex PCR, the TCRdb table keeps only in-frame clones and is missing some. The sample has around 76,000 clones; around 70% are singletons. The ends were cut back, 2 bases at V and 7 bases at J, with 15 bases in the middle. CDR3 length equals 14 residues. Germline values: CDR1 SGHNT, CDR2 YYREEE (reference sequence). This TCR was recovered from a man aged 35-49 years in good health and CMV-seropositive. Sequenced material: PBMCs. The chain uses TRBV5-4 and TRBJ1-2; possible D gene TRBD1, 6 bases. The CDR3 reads CASSFNTGQGGYTF. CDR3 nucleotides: TGTGCCAGCAGCTTTAACACGGGACAAGGTGGCTACACCTTC.